This T cell receptor beta chain appears in the sequencing data of a study of Ad26.COV2.S vaccination and SARS-CoV-2 variants. Study findings and constraints: Similar non-spike TCR breadth was seen in vaccine and placebo recipients. Vaccinees showed greater spike-specific TCR breadth than placebo recipients. Using TCR breadth and depth analyses may have led to underestimated total T cell responses.

Treatment noted: some 20 received Ad26.COV2.S at low or high dose, single or two shots; about five received placebo; per-sample allocation not given. Samples were taken on day 63 after the first vaccine or placebo injection. Deletions cut 1 base from V and 2 bases from J, with 9 bases between. CDR3 length: 15 amino acids. Germline V gene lookup returns CDR1 LGHNT and CDR2 FRNRAP. The table came from immunoSEQ multiplex PCR; TCRdb's copy has only in-frame clones and leaves some out. Of 300,000 to 400,000 clones in the sample, about 87% are singletons; the top ten hold 6.4%. Note on this clone: Its antigen remains unknown.

The TCR originated in a person between 18 and 65 years old who received the Ad26.COV2.S COVID-19 vaccine or a placebo. The chain employs TRBV12-5 and TRBJ1-3; TRBD1 is a possible D gene (6 bases). This specimen was peripheral blood, taken in a trial of Ad26.COV2.S vaccine versus placebo. The DNA for the CDR3 is TGTGCTAGTGGTTTGGGGGGGCTCACTGGAAACACCATATATTTT. Translated: CASGLGGLTGNTIYF.